These 15 T cell receptor beta chains originate from one sample sequenced in a study of T cell changes during pregnancy in multiple sclerosis. The method was immunoSEQ multiplex PCR; TCRdb's version includes in-frame clones alone and lacks a portion of them. The sample lists more than 80,000 clones; 90% to 95% were seen once. The material was peripheral blood, obtained in the second trimester of pregnancy. The receptors were sampled from a female donor with multiple sclerosis, enrolled in a pregnancy study.

The V and J genes are TRBV10-3 and TRBJ2-1, with 7 bases lining up with TRBD2. Germline CDR1 reads ENHRY; CDR2 reads SYGVKD. There are 16 residues in the CDR3. With 2 bases clipped from V and 7 bases from J, the junction kept 11 bases outside the gene matches. Here the CDR3 reads CAISEGRGGPGNEQFF. CDR3 coding DNA: TGTGCCATCAGTGAGGGTAGGGGAGGGCCGGGGAATGAGCAGTTCTTC.

This clone has a single count. CDR3 loop: CSAKPTTNEKLFF. In DNA form, the CDR3 reads TGCAGCGCAAAGCCCACAACTAATGAAAAACTGTTTTTT. The J gene is TRBJ1-4, the V gene TRBV29-1; D is unresolved. The V and J ends lost 7 bases and 0 bases respectively, with 9 bases between them. The CDR3 is 13 residues long. Germline V gene sequence: CDR1 SQVTM, CDR2 ANQGSEA.

The rearrangement links TRBV19 to TRBJ2-7; D not resolved. Trimming took off 3 bases at V and 2 bases at J, with 14 bases between the two ends. CDR1 and CDR2 from the germline V gene are LNHDA and SQIVND (reference sequence). There are 15 residues in the CDR3. As DNA, the CDR3 is TGTGCCAGTAGTATGGGCGCTGGAACCCCCTACGAGCAGTACTTC. Protein product: CASSMGAGTPYEQYF.

The rearrangement joins TRBV7-9 to TRBJ1-3; tentative D call: TRBD1 (5 bases). The V end was cut by 5 bases, the J end by 0 bases, with 14 bases between. This CDR3 has 16 residues. From germline, CDR1 is SEHNR and CDR2 FQNEAQ (reference sequence). The CDR3 region has the DNA TGTGCCAGCAGCCTAAGGGGTATGAACTCTGGAAACACCATATATTTT. It translates to CASSLRGMNSGNTIYF.

This chain uses TRBV29-1 with TRBJ1-1, with D possibly TRBD1 on 6 matching bases. There are 14 residues in the CDR3. V was pared by 5 bases and J by 1 base, with 14 bases between. The V gene's germline CDR1 is SQVTM and CDR2 ANQGSEA. CDR3 region: CSVWRQVSNTEAFF. The CDR3 DNA reads TGCAGCGTTTGGCGACAGGTCTCGAACACTGAAGCTTTCTTT.

This clone was found once. This rearrangement joins TRBV27 to TRBJ2-7; possibly TRBD2 for D (6 bases). Per the germline V gene, CDR1 is MNHEY and CDR2 is SMNVEV (reference sequence). Trimming took off 5 bases at V and 1 base at J, with 9 bases between the two ends. This CDR3 spans 13 amino acids. CDR3 residues: CASSPGDSYEQYF. CDR3 sequence (DNA): TGTGCCAGCAGTCCGGGAGATTCCTACGAGCAGTACTTC.

This chain uses TRBV28 with TRBJ2-3; 13 bases match TRBD2. In germline, CDR1 is MDHEN, CDR2 SYDVKM. The CDR3 covers 17 residues. Trimming at V came to 8 bases and at J to 1 base, leaving 9 bases not matched to a gene. The CDR3 protein is CASRKGLAGEGTDTQYF. In DNA form, the CDR3 reads TGTGCCAGCCGTAAAGGACTAGCGGGAGAAGGCACAGATACGCAGTATTTT.

The CDR3 sequence: CASSLMLAGEQYF. The CDR3 DNA follows: TGCGCCAGCAGCTTGATGTTAGCGGGGGAGCAGTACTTC. This sequence joins TRBV5-1 and TRBJ2-7; 8 bases match TRBD2. Per germline, CDR1 SGHRS and CDR2 YFSETQ. The CDR3 length is 13 residues. V dropped 1 base and J dropped 7; count of bases not matched to a gene: 4.

The V and J genes are TRBV28 and TRBJ2-3; 10 bases agree with TRBD2. The CDR3 totals 15 residues. J was trimmed by 2 bases and V by 6 bases; bases with no gene match: 5. The germline gives CDR1 MDHEN, CDR2 SYDVKM. The CDR3 bases are TGTGCCAGCAGGGGAGCGGGAGGGAACACAGATACGCAGTATTTT. Translated, it gives CASRGAGGNTDTQYF.

J is TRBJ1-1 and V is TRBV30, with 7 nucleotides matching TRBD1. J gave up 5 bases and V 2 bases, and 14 bases lay outside the gene matches. The CDR3 covers 16 residues. Germline assignment: CDR1 GTSNPN and CDR2 SVGIG (reference sequence). The CDR3: CAWSRDLTGMGTEAFF. Here the CDR3 DNA reads TGTGCCTGGAGTAGGGACCTGACAGGGATGGGAACTGAAGCTTTCTTT.

The chain employs TRBV15 and TRBJ1-5, with D possibly matching TRBD1 (5 bases). Trimming stripped 6 bases from V and 4 bases from J, with 13 bases between. CDR1 and CDR2 (germline): LNHNV, YYDKDF (reference sequence). The CDR3 runs to 14 residues. The CDR3 spells CATSLRGGNQPQHF. CDR3 bases: TGTGCCACCAGTTTGCGGGGGGGGAATCAGCCCCAGCATTTT.

The gene calls are TRBV19 and TRBJ2-7, with 13 bases identical to TRBD2. J gave up 6 bases and V 2 bases, and 4 bases lay outside the gene matches. In germline, CDR1 is LNHDA, CDR2 SQIVND (reference sequence). The CDR3 contains 15 residues. The CDR3 coding sequence is TGTGCCAGTAGTATAACTAGCGGGAGGGCCTCCGAGCAGTACTTC. Its translation is CASSITSGRASEQYF.

The chain joins TRBV15 to TRBJ1-1; the D is unclear. V dropped 5 bases and J dropped 1 base, with 14 bases sitting between them. The CDR3 totals 15 residues. Germline V lookup: CDR1 LNHNV, CDR2 YYDKDF (reference sequence). CDR3 in amino acids: CATSPRPGRNTEAFF. CDR3 nucleotides: TGTGCCACCAGCCCCAGGCCGGGGAGGAACACTGAAGCTTTCTTT. The full variable domain, completed using reference TRBV15 and TRBJ1-1, is DAMVIQNPRYQVTQFGKPVTLSCSQTLNHNVMYWYQQKSSQAPKLLFHYYDKDFNNEADTPDNFQSRRPNTSFCFLDIRSPGLGDTAMYLCATSPRPGRNTEAFFGQGTRLTVV.

V is TRBV6-1 and J is TRBJ2-7; 7 positions agree with TRBD1. The CDR3 has 15 amino acids. In germline, CDR1 is MNHNS, CDR2 SASEGT. Trimming removed 4 bases from V and 3 bases from J; junction bases left unmatched: 9. The CDR3 region is CASSAISGQRYEQYF. The CDR3 coding sequence is TGTGCCAGCAGTGCCATCTCGGGACAGCGCTACGAGCAGTACTTC.

This sequence joins TRBV7-2 and TRBJ2-7; 8 bases fit TRBD1. V was pared by 3 bases and J by 3 bases, with 4 bases of the junction left unmatched. CDR1 and CDR2 from the germline V gene are SGHTA and FQGNSA. This CDR3 region has 14 residues. CDR3 sequence reads: CASSFGTGHYEQYF. CDR3 sequence (DNA): TGTGCCAGCAGCTTCGGGACAGGTCACTACGAGCAGTACTTC.